This is a list of T cell receptor beta chains from one sample in a study of tumor and adjacent non-tumor tissue in lung cancer. MiXCR, run by TCRdb on the multiplex PCR reads, gives a single entry per CDR3 protein. The data show about 120,000 distinct CDR3 sequences, with around 82% seen just once and approximately 22% held by the top ten. The material sequenced was lung tumor tissue. Receptors originate from a man aged 65 to 85 with non-small cell lung cancer. The CDR3 runs from the conserved cysteine through the conserved F or W. Fields, in order: D gene, V gene, J gene, clone size, CDR3 DNA, CDR3 protein. D genes are given only for firm matches. Where a row states a size, it is once, few, many or the class of an expanded clone; other rows omit it.

.	TRBV5-1	TRBJ1-5	few	TGCGCCAGCAGCTGGGGAGTGGGGGGAGGCCGGCCCCAGCATTTT	CASSWGVGGGRPQHF
.	TRBV6-6	TRBJ1-1	many	TGTGCCAGCAGCCCAAGTGGGGGGCGGAACACTGAAGCTTTCTTT	CASSPSGGRNTEAFF
.	TRBV7-9	TRBJ2-7	many	TGTGCCAGCAGCACGATGGCCGGGGGCGCGAACGAGCAGTACTTC	CASSTMAGGANEQYF
.	TRBV7-8	TRBJ2-3	.	TGTGCCAGCAGCCTTAGCAGGGCGGGGAAGGTGACAGATACGCAGTATTTT	CASSLSRAGKVTDTQYF
.	TRBV5-1	TRBJ1-4	.	TGCGCCAGCAGCCCCTCCCCGTGGATAGCTAATGAAAAACTGTTGTTT	CASSPSPWIANEKLLF
TRBD1	TRBV4-1	TRBJ2-2	.	TGCGCCAGCAGCCTCGGACAGGTAGGGACCGGTGAGCCGTTTTTT	CASSLGQVGTGEPFF
.	TRBV5-6	TRBJ1-6	.	TGTGCCAGCAGCTTGGTCGCTCGAGGTTCACCCCTCCACTTT	CASSLVARGSPLHF
.	TRBV28	TRBJ2-3	.	TGTTCCAGCAGTTTGGGTGATACGCAGTATTTT	CSSSLGDTQYF
.	TRBV6-2/TRBV6-3	TRBJ2-7	.	TGTGCCAGCAGTCCCTTCCGGAAGGGGACCAACTACGAGCAGTACTTC	CASSPFRKGTNYEQYF
TRBD1	TRBV11-1	TRBJ2-2	.	TGTGCCAGCAGCCCTCGGGACAGGGGAGGCGCCGGGGAGCTGTTTTTT	CASSPRDRGGAGELFF
.	TRBV13	TRBJ2-7	once	TGTGCTAGCAGCTCAACCACGAGGGACGAGAAGTACTTC	CASSSTTRDEKYF
TRBD1	TRBV6-5	TRBJ1-1	.	TGTGCCAGTGGGACCAAGACAGGGTTGGTCACTGAAGCTTTCTTT	CASGTKTGLVTEAFF
.	TRBV6-1	TRBJ2-3	few	TGTGCCAGTAGTGATGGGCTACATGTAGATACGCAGTATTTT	CASSDGLHVDTQYF
.	TRBV20-1	TRBJ2-2	once	.	CSASTVSEQYFGPGTGELFF
.	TRBV12-3/TRBV12-4	TRBJ2-5	once	TGTGCCAGCAACTCCGGGTACCAAGAGACCCAGTACTTC	CASNSGYQETQYF
.	TRBV6-2/TRBV6-3	TRBJ1-1	.	TGTGCCAGCAGTTACTGGGGAGCAATCACTGAAGCTTTCTTT	CASSYWGAITEAFF
.	TRBV10-3	TRBJ2-3	.	TGTGACATCAGTGTTAGCACAGATACGCAGTATTTT	CDISVSTDTQYF
TRBD2	TRBV12-3/TRBV12-4	TRBJ2-5	.	TGTGCCAGCAGTGAGCTAGCGGGAGTGGTGGAAACCCAGTACTTC	CASSELAGVVETQYF
.	TRBV28	TRBJ2-3	.	TGTGCTAGCAGTCCTCGAAACCGTACAGATACGCAGTATTTT	CASSPRNRTDTQYF
.	TRBV6-5	TRBJ1-6	.	TGTACCAGCAGTTACGTGAACTTAGGTCATTCACCCCTCCACTTT	CTSSYVNLGHSPLHF
.	TRBV29-1	TRBJ1-1	.	TGCAGTGTTCTGGATAAGGGCGGGGACACTGAAGCTTTCTTT	CSVLDKGGDTEAFF
TRBD2	TRBV5-4	TRBJ2-3	.	TGTGCTAGCAGCCATAAAGCGGGAGGACCAGATACGCAGTATTTT	CASSHKAGGPDTQYF